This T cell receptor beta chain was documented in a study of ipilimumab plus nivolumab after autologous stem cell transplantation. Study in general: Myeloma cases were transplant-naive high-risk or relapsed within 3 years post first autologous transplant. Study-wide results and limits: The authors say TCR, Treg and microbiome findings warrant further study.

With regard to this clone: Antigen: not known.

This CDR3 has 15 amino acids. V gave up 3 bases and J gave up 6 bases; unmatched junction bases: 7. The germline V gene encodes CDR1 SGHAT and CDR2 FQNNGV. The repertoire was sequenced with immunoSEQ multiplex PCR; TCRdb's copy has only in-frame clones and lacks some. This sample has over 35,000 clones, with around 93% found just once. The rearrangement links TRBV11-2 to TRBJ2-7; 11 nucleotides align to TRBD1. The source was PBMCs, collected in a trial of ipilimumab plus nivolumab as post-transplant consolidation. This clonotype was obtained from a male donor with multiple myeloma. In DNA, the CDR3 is TGTGCCAGCAGCTTGGGGGGACAGGGGGTTTTCGAGCAGTACTTC. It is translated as CASSLGGQGVFEQYF.